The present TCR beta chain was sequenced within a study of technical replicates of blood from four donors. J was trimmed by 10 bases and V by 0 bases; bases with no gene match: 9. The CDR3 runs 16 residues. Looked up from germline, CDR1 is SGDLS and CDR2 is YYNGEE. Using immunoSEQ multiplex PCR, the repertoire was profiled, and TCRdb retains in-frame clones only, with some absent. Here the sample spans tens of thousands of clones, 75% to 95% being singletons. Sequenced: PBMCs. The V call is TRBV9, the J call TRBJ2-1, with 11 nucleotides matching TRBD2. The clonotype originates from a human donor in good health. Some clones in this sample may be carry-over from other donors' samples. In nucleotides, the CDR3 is TGTGCCAGCAGCGTAGGGTTAGCGGGAGGGCCGGGGGAGCAGTTCTTC. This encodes CASSVGLAGGPGEQFF.